A single sample is the source of the 18 T cell receptor beta chains below, sequenced in a study of Ad26.COV2.S vaccination and SARS-CoV-2 variants. Libraries were prepared by immunoSEQ multiplex PCR; TCRdb keeps only in-frame clonotypes and omits some of them. The sample contains roughly 420,000 clones, roughly 88% of which appear only once. Indicated treatment: about 20 received Ad26.COV2.S at low or high dose, single or two shots; several received placebo; per-sample allocation not given. The samples date from day 63 after the first vaccine or placebo injection. The sequencing used peripheral blood, collected in a trial of Ad26.COV2.S vaccine versus placebo. The receptors shown here come from a person aged 18 to 65 who received the Ad26.COV2.S COVID-19 vaccine or a placebo.

The chain is built from TRBV30 and TRBJ2-7; D remains ambiguous. The CDR3 has 12 residues. Germline V gene lookup returns CDR1 GTSNPN and CDR2 SVGIG (reference sequence). V lost 3 bases and J lost 2, with 8 bases in between. The CDR3 DNA follows: TGTGCCTGGAGGGGTAGTCCCTACGAGCAGTACTTC. Translating it yields CAWRGSPYEQYF. Based on the CDR3 plus reference TRBV30 and TRBJ2-7, the full variable domain is SQTIHQWPATLVQPVGSPLSLECTVEGTSNPNLYWYRQAAGRGLQLLFYSVGIGQISSEVPQNLSASRPQDRQFILSSKKLLLSDSGFYLCAWRGSPYEQYFGPGTRLTVT.

V gene TRBV5-1 combines with J gene TRBJ2-3; D is uncertain. The CDR3 spans 16 residues. Germline V gene lookup returns CDR1 SGHRS and CDR2 YFSETQ. Trimming pared 0 bases from V and 2 bases from J, leaving 13 bases between. The CDR3 protein is CASSLDVHPNTDTQYF. The CDR3 DNA is TGCGCCAGCAGCTTGGATGTACACCCTAACACAGATACGCAGTATTTT. Full variable domain (remainder filled in from reference TRBV5-1 and TRBJ2-3): KAGVTQTPRYLIKTRGQQVTLSCSPISGHRSVSWYQQTPGQGLQFLFEYFSETQRNKGNFPGRFSGRQFSNSRSEMNVSTLELGDSALYLCASSLDVHPNTDTQYFGPGTRLTVL.

This chain joins TRBV7-8 and TRBJ1-1, with 9 bases aligning to TRBD1. The CDR3 is made up of 15 amino acids. Germline lookup yields CDR1 SGHVS and CDR2 FQNEAQ. With V trimmed by 5 bases and J by 0 bases, 4 bases remained unmatched. For the CDR3, the DNA is TGTGCCAGCAGCCAACGGACAGGGGTGAACACTGAAGCTTTCTTT. Translated: CASSQRTGVNTEAFF.

The chain employs TRBV4-3 and TRBJ2-2; D remains ambiguous. CDR1 LGHNA and CDR2 YSLEER come from the germline V gene. Trimming removed 0 bases from V and 0 bases from J, with 14 bases in between. The CDR3 sequence is 18 residues long. This CDR3 reads CASSQDPWKPANTGELFF. CDR3 coding DNA: TGCGCCAGCAGCCAAGATCCCTGGAAACCCGCGAACACCGGGGAGCTGTTTTTT.

CDR3 bases: TGCGCCAGCACTCGGTTTGACCCCTCTGGAAACACCATATATTTT. Translating it yields CASTRFDPSGNTIYF. The chain employs TRBV5-1 and TRBJ1-3; D is unclear. Trimming took 6 bases from V and 0 from J, leaving 13 bases between them. The CDR3 has 15 residues. CDR1 and CDR2 from the germline V gene are SGHRS and YFSETQ.

The chain joins TRBV11-2 to TRBJ1-2, with D possibly matching TRBD1 (6 bases). Trimming pared 5 bases from V and 5 bases from J, leaving 21 bases between. Germline loops: CDR1 SGHAT, CDR2 FQNNGV. This CDR3 is built from 16 residues. The CDR3, as DNA: TGTGCCAGCAGCCTAGGGGGGGCCAGGGGATTTTATGGCTACACCTTC. Residues: CASSLGGARGFYGYTF.

The chain recombines TRBV6-4 with TRBJ2-1; 11 nucleotides line up with TRBD2. CDR3 length equals 16 residues. After removal of 5 bases from V and 5 bases from J, the junction contained 8 bases not matched to a gene. CDR1 and CDR2 (germline): MRHNA, SNTAGT. The chain's CDR3 is CASSLIAGGPNNEQFF. For the CDR3, the DNA is TGTGCCAGCAGTTTGATAGCGGGGGGGCCTAACAATGAGCAGTTCTTC.

Here the CDR3 DNA reads TGTGCCAGCAGCGCGGACAGGGGGTCCAGCAATCAGCCCCAGCATTTT. Translating it yields CASSADRGSSNQPQHF. J is TRBJ1-5 and V is TRBV7-2, with 10 bases matching TRBD1. The germline CDR1 and CDR2 sequences are SGHTA and FQGNSA. The V and J ends lost 5 bases and 1 base, in that order; junction bases with no gene match: 5. The CDR3 covers 16 residues.

This clone was counted a single time. V and J are TRBV5-6 and TRBJ2-5; 7 nucleotides align to TRBD1. V shed 0 bases, J shed 5 bases, and the junction held 7 bases outside the gene matches. The CDR3 sequence is 15 residues long. Germline V gives CDR1 SGHDT, CDR2 YYEEEE. CDR3 in DNA: TGTGCCAGCAGCTTGGCCTCGACAGGGTTGGAGACCCAGTACTTC. Its translation is CASSLASTGLETQYF.

The chain joins TRBV5-1 to TRBJ2-7, with 8 bases aligning to TRBD1. Unmatched junction bases numbered 4, after V lost 1 base and J lost 1 base. This CDR3 region has 15 residues. CDR1 is SGHRS, CDR2 YFSETQ, per germline. The CDR3 here is CASSLQGQASYEQYF. CDR3 coding DNA: TGCGCCAGCAGCTTGCAGGGACAGGCTTCCTACGAGCAGTACTTC.

The gene calls are TRBV27 and TRBJ1-3; D remains ambiguous. The germline V gene has CDR1 MNHEY and CDR2 SMNVEV (reference sequence). CDR3 size: 13 residues. V lost 6 bases and J 2 bases, leaving 8 bases between the germline ends. CDR3 in DNA: TGTGCCAGCAGCTTCTTCGCTGGAAACACCATATATTTT. Residues: CASSFFAGNTIYF.

This sequence joins TRBV7-6 and TRBJ2-3; TRBD1 or TRBD2 may be the D gene (5 bases each). The CDR3 covers 16 residues. Germline V lookup: CDR1 SGHVS, CDR2 FNYEAQ. Trimming cost V 1 base and J 2 bases, with 13 bases left between them. Here the CDR3 DNA reads TGTGCCAGCAGCTTAGTCCGCCGAGGGGCCACAGATACGCAGTATTTT. Amino acid sequence: CASSLVRRGATDTQYF.

The chain employs TRBV23-1 and TRBJ1-5, with TRBD1 matching over 7 bases. TRBV23-1 is placed among ORFs of uncertain function. There are 15 residues in the CDR3. Trimming took 3 bases from V and 3 from J; bases not matched to a gene: 5. The CDR3 nucleotides read TGCGCCAGCAGTCACAAGACAGGGTCCAATCAGCCCCAGCATTTT. Its translation is CASSHKTGSNQPQHF.

J is TRBJ2-5 and V is TRBV7-9; perhaps TRBD2 as D (5 bases). Per germline, CDR1 SEHNR and CDR2 FQNEAQ (reference sequence). Trimming shortened V by 0 bases and J by 4 bases, and 12 bases separated the two germline ends. This CDR3 spans 15 amino acids. The CDR3 nucleotides read TGTGCCAGCAGCTTAGCGATCGGAGGCCCAGAGACCCAGTACTTC. Translating gives CASSLAIGGPETQYF.

This clone appeared many times. The chain couples TRBV28 to TRBJ2-6; D call uncertain. Germline CDR1 reads MDHEN; CDR2 reads SYDVKM. The CDR3 extends over 15 amino acids. The V end was cut by 6 bases, the J end by 0 bases, with 9 bases between. This CDR3 is CASSPQISGANVLTF. CDR3 nucleotide sequence: TGTGCCAGCAGCCCCCAGATCTCTGGGGCCAACGTCCTGACTTTC.

The chain employs TRBV5-5 and TRBJ2-1, with 10 bases identical to TRBD1. The junction had 2 bases not matched to a gene; V was cut back by 5 bases and J by 6 bases. CDR3 size: 13 residues. CDR1 and CDR2 from the germline V gene are SGHKS and YYEKEE (reference sequence). This chain's CDR3 is CASRRDRGNEQFF. DNA of the CDR3: TGTGCCAGCAGACGGGACAGGGGCAATGAGCAGTTCTTC.

This chain joins TRBV29-1 and TRBJ2-2, with D possibly matching TRBD1 (5 bases). The CDR3 length is 14 residues. Trimming shortened V by 2 bases and J by 5 bases, and 12 bases separated the two germline ends. Germline CDR1 and CDR2: SQVTM and ANQGSEA. The CDR3 DNA reads TGCAGCGTTGAAATAGGGGCCCTTACCGGGGAGCTGTTTTTT. Encoded protein: CSVEIGALTGELFF.

V and J are TRBV5-1 and TRBJ2-5; D is undetermined. The V and J ends lost 6 bases and 2 bases respectively, with 11 bases between them. This CDR3 has 13 amino acids. Germline values: CDR1 SGHRS, CDR2 YFSETQ. For the CDR3, the DNA is TGCGCCAGCACCACACGGCCTCAAGAGACCCAGTACTTC. This encodes CASTTRPQETQYF.